The sequence of this T cell receptor (beta chain) was determined in a study of T cells after posttransplantation cyclophosphamide (dated by TCRdb to 2016 to 2017). A note on the overall study: The study tracked T cell repertoire reconstitution by TRB sequencing after myeloablative bone marrow transplantation using posttransplantation cyclophosphamide as GVHD prophylaxis. Samples from around 40 PTCy-treated patients and 16 related bone marrow donors of those patients were subjected to antigen receptor sequencing. Blood from all 35 or so PTCy patients with 1-year posttransplant specimens was subjected to TRB sequencing. In 3 patients, TRB sequencing was also performed on up to 3 more blood samples taken 2 to 5.2 years after transplant, and in a handful of patients, pretransplant blood was also TRB-sequenced. Because TRA and TRB clonality correlated tightly in roughly nine samples, the subsequent TCR analyses were limited to TRB only. Public TRB sequences were compared against a database of over 3,000 sequences linked to responses to pathogens, tumor antigens, self-antigens and alloantigens. Study-wide findings and limitations: The TRB repertoires of T cells infiltrating skin or the GI tract showed only limited overlap with the TRB repertoires found in blood. Across the 45 or so patients, TRB clonality was highly associated with recipient CMV seropositivity and CMV reactivation, and diversity with PTCy was similar to that in the CNI/methotrexate controls. Donor-recipient similarity was low at 1-2 months but increased during the first year, and donor CD8+ memory clones often dominated later blood repertoires.

Genomic DNA was the input for TRB sequencing, which was run either with the immunoSEQ assay at survey resolution or with the hsTCRB kit. In the source study's methods: The immunoSEQ software handled the initial read processing, while the LymphoSeq R package was used for the repertoire analyses. Clonality was computed as 1 minus normalized Shannon entropy; Gini coefficient was also calculated for each TRB dataset. Phenotypes of unsorted samples were inferred by mapping TRB sequences from sorted subsets of the recipient or donor onto the same recipient's unsorted samples. TCRdb mirrors the immuneACCESS table, restricted to in-frame sequences. Some clones are absent from its copies; in checked studies, under half trace to an unresolved V gene, and the reason for the others is unknown. The V and J calls and clone size were taken over from that table, and D and trimming were inferred from the DNA. The sample profile shows thousands of clones; 80% to 90% of them were found once. The top ten clonotypes cover 18% of the sample.

Comment on this clone: This receptor's antigen is unknown. No much larger clone is present one base from it, and per-base qualities are unavailable.

Taken from cysteine to phenylalanine, the CDR3 has 19 residues. Of all the DNA, just the CDR3 is kept, 57 bases in frame from base 1. At the junction V is shortened by 1 base and J by 4 bases; bases outside the gene matches: 8. The germline V gene provides CDR1 KGHSH and CDR2 LQKENI. This specimen's treatment or condition label, interpreted: high-dose cyclophosphamide on days +3 and +4 as single-agent GVHD prophylaxis. PTCy patients received busulfan and fludarabine conditioning, a related or unrelated marrow graft, and cyclophosphamide on days +3 and +4. The PTCy-treated patients were drawn from a prospective, multi-institutional clinical trial. Mononuclear cells from peripheral blood and bone marrow were separated by Ficoll-Hypaque density centrifugation and then cryopreserved.

This sequence originates from a female patient aged 50-65 years who received an allogeneic stem cell transplant from a related donor, was CMV-positive, and had no GVHD. It is possible that, after a transplant, some T cells come from the graft donor. The specimen was PBMCs, collected after an allogeneic stem cell transplant with post-transplant cyclophosphamide. The chain is encoded by TRBV18 joined to TRBJ2-1, and 15 junction bases match TRBD2. Here the CDR3 is given as CASSPLPGTSGRIYNEQFF. The DNA is TGTGCCAGCTCACCACTGCCCGGGACTAGCGGGAGGATTTACAATGAGCAGTTCTTC.